This section outlines one TCR beta chain sequence together with its context. Antigen unknown. Time point: 2014-2015 season, pre-vaccination. Profiled with immunoSEQ multiplex PCR; TCRdb holds only in-frame clones, not every one. The data contain around 25,000 clones, approximately 78% of them singletons. The record originates from a study of follicular helper T cells after annual influenza vaccination. Study overall: For some subjects, blood spans the 2013-2014, 2014-2015 and 2015-2016 annual vaccinations. Whole-study findings and limits: Yearly vaccinations repeatedly recalled conserved clonotypes in ICOS+CD38+ cTfh.

The sequence came from an adult who received the influenza vaccine. Sequencing was performed on CXCR5+ CD38- circulating T follicular helper cells from blood, taken on the day of influenza vaccination. Subset described: circulating Tfh, non-naive CD4+CXCR5+PD-1+ (ICOS+CD38+ or ICOS-CD38-).

Here the CDR3 DNA reads TGTGCCAGCAGTGCGGTCTCTGGAAACACCATATATTTT. Protein sequence: CASSAVSGNTIYF. The rearrangement uses TRBV6-5 and TRBJ1-3; unclear D gene. Germline V lookup: CDR1 MNHEY, CDR2 SVGAGI. V shed 5 bases and J shed 0 bases, with 5 bases lying between them. The CDR3 covers 13 residues.